These 17 T cell receptor beta chains came from one sample sequenced in a study of T cells in Graves' hyperthyroidism and ophthalmopathy (dated by TCRdb to about 2019). The method behind the library was multiplex PCR. Sequencing used an Illumina HiSeq 2000. Amplification of TCR beta CDR3 regions was carried out from RNA transcripts. The first round of RT-PCR for the TCR CDR3 was performed with the HTBI primer set and the Qiagen OneStep RT-PCR kit. TCRdb reprocessed the public reads (quality trimming at Q25 with fastp, clone calling with MiXCR) and kept in-frame beta chains. CDR3 protein duplicates are merged, each entry listing the most common genes and DNA. This sample comprises about half a million distinct CDR3 sequences, around 22% of them detected only once. The ten biggest clones cover 10% to 12% of the sample. The material sequenced was blood. These receptor sequences come from a woman aged 25-40 years with Graves' ophthalmopathy.

This clonotype was seen repeatedly, ten times or more. V and J are TRBV6-1 and TRBJ1-3; D is unresolved. There are 13 residues in the CDR3. Germline loops: CDR1 MNHNS, CDR2 SASEGT. The germline V and J ends were trimmed by 5 bases and 3 bases, with 8 bases remaining between them. CDR3 coding DNA: TGTGCCAGCAGTCTGGCGCTTGGAAACACCATATATTTT. Protein: CASSLALGNTIYF.

The chain links TRBV28 to TRBJ1-1; no definite D call. Per germline, CDR1 MDHEN and CDR2 SYDVKM. The CDR3 length is 17 residues. V was cut by 2 bases and J by 4 bases, with 20 bases left in between. In DNA, the CDR3 is TGTGCCAGCAGTTTAGGAGTCAGGTTCATTGCGACCACTGAAGCTTTCTTT. This translates into CASSLGVRFIATTEAFF.

Many counts were recorded for this clonotype. The V and J genes are TRBV6-5 and TRBJ2-5; no clear D gene. The CDR3 extends over 16 amino acids. CDR1 and CDR2 from the germline V gene are MNHEY and SVGAGI. The V gene lost 6 bases and the J gene lost 0 bases, with 17 bases spanning the gap. CDR3 loop: CASSPTPNLYQETQYF. CDR3 nucleotide sequence: TGTGCCAGCAGCCCTACCCCCAACTTGTACCAAGAGACCCAGTACTTC.

This clonotype has at least ten counts. This rearrangement joins TRBV10-3 to TRBJ1-2; 7 bases align to TRBD1. The CDR3 has 14 residues. Per germline, CDR1 ENHRY and CDR2 SYGVKD. After removal of 2 bases from V and 6 bases from J, the junction contained 6 bases not matched to a gene. CDR3 nucleotides: TGTGCCATCAGTGAGCCGACAGGGTTGGATGGCTACACCTTC. This sequence encodes CAISEPTGLDGYTF.

This clonotype was recorded many times. The rearrangement uses TRBV6-5 and TRBJ1-1, with 9 bases lining up with TRBD1. This CDR3 spans 15 amino acids. Per the germline V gene, CDR1 is MNHEY and CDR2 is SVGAGI. V lost 3 bases, J lost 5 bases, and 7 bases stayed unmatched. The chain's CDR3 is CASSYPGQGGTEAFF. The CDR3 DNA follows: TGTGCCAGCAGTTATCCGGGACAGGGAGGGACTGAAGCTTTCTTT.

This clonotype was detected a few times. One base away lies a much larger clone, so this may be a sequencing read error. The V gene is TRBV7-2, the J gene TRBJ2-7; D not certain. CDR1 is SGHTA and CDR2 is FQGNSA in the germline V gene. This CDR3 region has 14 residues. This CDR3 is CASSSRLSSYGQYF. Here the CDR3 DNA reads TGTGCCAGCAGCTCCCGCCTGTCCTCCTACGGGCAGTACTTC.

The table lists this clonotype with many counts. The V gene is TRBV12-3 or TRBV12-4, the J gene TRBJ2-7; no clear D. Trimming took off 2 bases at V and 3 bases at J, with 11 bases between the two ends. The CDR3 is 14 amino acids. The CDR3 DNA is TGTGCCAGCAGTTTATTGCAAAATCGCTACGAGCAGTACTTC. Its protein is CASSLLQNRYEQYF.

This chain links TRBV7-2 with TRBJ2-7; 8 bases are a match to TRBD2. The germline gives CDR1 SGHTA, CDR2 FQGNSA. The CDR3 loop spans 14 amino acids. After removal of 5 bases from V and 6 bases from J, the junction contained 9 bases not matched to a gene. The CDR3 nucleotides are TGTGCCAGCAGCGCATCCGGGACTAGTCGCGAGCAGTACTTC. It yields the protein CASSASGTSREQYF.

This clonotype has only a few counts. The genes are TRBV3-1 and TRBJ1-3; D not resolved. The CDR3 loop spans 14 amino acids. Trimming removed 2 bases from V and 0 bases from J, with 5 bases in between. The germline gives CDR1 LGHDT, CDR2 YNNKEL (reference sequence). In DNA, the CDR3 is TGTGCCAGCAGCCAAACCTTCTCTGGAAACACCATATATTTT. This gives the protein CASSQTFSGNTIYF.

The V call is TRBV7-9, the J call TRBJ1-1, with 9 positions matching TRBD1. V shed 10 bases, J shed 4 bases, and the junction held 10 bases outside the gene matches. Germline CDR1 SEHNR, CDR2 FQNEAQ (reference sequence). The CDR3 has 14 amino acids. Here the CDR3 DNA reads TGTGCCACCGAGCACGGGACAGGGTCCACTGAAGCTTTCTTT. Amino acid sequence: CATEHGTGSTEAFF.

The rearrangement links TRBV2 to TRBJ1-1, with D possibly matching TRBD1 (6 bases). V lost 4 bases and J 1 base, leaving 13 bases between the germline ends. The CDR3 contains 15 residues. CDR1 is SNHLY and CDR2 is FYNNEI in the germline V gene. The CDR3 is CASSVIRGGNTEAFF. In nucleotides, the CDR3 is TGTGCCAGCAGTGTAATAAGAGGGGGGAACACTGAAGCTTTCTTT.

This clonotype was found a few times. The chain carries TRBV6-1 and TRBJ1-1; D may be TRBD1 (6 bases). Trimming removed 5 bases at V and 5 bases at J, with 15 bases between. The CDR3 extends over 14 amino acids. Germline CDR1 is MNHNS and CDR2 is SASEGT. The CDR3: CASSTQGGYTEAFF. DNA for the CDR3: TGTGCCAGCAGTACACAGGGAGGGTATACTGAAGCTTTCTTT.

This clonotype was observed a handful of times. The gene calls are TRBV5-1 and TRBJ1-2; tentative D call: TRBD1 (6 bases). V was shortened by 0 bases and J by 8 bases, with 11 bases between the two germline ends. The CDR3 is 13 residues long. The germline V gene has CDR1 SGHRS and CDR2 YFSETQ. CDR3 nucleotide sequence: TGCGCCAGCAGCTTGGGGGCAGGGGTCGGCTACACCTTC. Residues: CASSLGAGVGYTF. Full variable domain (missing parts from reference TRBV5-1 and TRBJ1-2): KAGVTQTPRYLIKTRGQQVTLSCSPISGHRSVSWYQQTPGQGLQFLFEYFSETQRNKGNFPGRFSGRQFSNSRSEMNVSTLELGDSALYLCASSLGAGVGYTFGSGTRLTVV.

At least ten counts were recorded for this clonotype. V usage is TRBV9 and J usage is TRBJ1-2; no reliable D call. Trimming stripped 3 bases from V and 1 base from J, with 4 bases between. Germline CDR1 and CDR2: SGDLS and YYNGEE. CDR3 length equals 12 residues. DNA of the CDR3: TGTGCCAGCAGCGCCAATAACTATGGCTACACCTTC. Translated: CASSANNYGYTF.

This clonotype was seen at least ten times. The CDR3 region has the DNA TGTGCCATCAGGGACAAAGACTCCTACGAGCAGTACTTC. Protein: CAIRDKDSYEQYF. The chain carries TRBV10-3 and TRBJ2-7, with D perhaps TRBD1 (5 bases). CDR1 and CDR2 (germline): ENHRY, SYGVKD. There are 13 residues in the CDR3. Trimming stripped 6 bases from V and 0 bases from J, with 9 bases between.

In its sample, this clonotype was seen a few times. The rearrangement joins TRBV19 to TRBJ1-5; D is undetermined. The V and J ends lost 5 bases and 6 bases respectively, with 14 bases between them. Germline V CDR1 and CDR2: LNHDA, SQIVND (reference sequence). This CDR3 comprises 14 residues. Written as DNA, the CDR3 is TGTGCCAGTAGTTCGTCAGGAAGGTTTCAGCCCCAGCATTTT. Its protein product is CASSSSGRFQPQHF.

Regarding this clonotype: At one of its ends the junction is not consistent with the germline gene, which may arise from a read error. The chain joins TRBV10-3 to TRBJ2-2, with D possibly TRBD2 on 5 matching bases. The CDR3 is 13 amino acids. Germline V lookup: CDR1 ENHRY, CDR2 SYGVKD. Here the CDR3 DNA reads TGTGCCATCAGCCACGTCAGCACCGGGGATCTGTTTTTT. This codes for CAISHVSTGDLFF.